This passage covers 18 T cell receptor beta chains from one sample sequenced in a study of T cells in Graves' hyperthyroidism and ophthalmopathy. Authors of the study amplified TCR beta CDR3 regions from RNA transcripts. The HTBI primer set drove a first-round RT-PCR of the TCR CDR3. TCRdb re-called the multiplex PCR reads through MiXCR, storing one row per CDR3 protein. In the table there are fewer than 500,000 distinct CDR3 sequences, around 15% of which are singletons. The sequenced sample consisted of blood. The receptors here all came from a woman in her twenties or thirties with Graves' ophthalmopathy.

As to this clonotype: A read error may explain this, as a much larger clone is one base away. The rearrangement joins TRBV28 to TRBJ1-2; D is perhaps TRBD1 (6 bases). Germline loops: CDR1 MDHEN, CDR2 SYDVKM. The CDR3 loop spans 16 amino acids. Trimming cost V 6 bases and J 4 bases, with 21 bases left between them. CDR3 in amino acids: CASRIYSDSFSYGYTF. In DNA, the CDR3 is TGTGCCAGCAGAATATATTCGGACAGCTTTAGCTATGGCTACACCTTC.

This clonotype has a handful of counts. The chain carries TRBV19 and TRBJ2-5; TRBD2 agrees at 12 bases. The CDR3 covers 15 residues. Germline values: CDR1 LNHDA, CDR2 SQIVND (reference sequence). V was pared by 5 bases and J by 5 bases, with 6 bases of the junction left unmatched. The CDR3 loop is CASSPSGGAHETQYF. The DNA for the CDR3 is TGTGCCAGTAGTCCTAGCGGGGGGGCCCACGAGACCCAGTACTTC. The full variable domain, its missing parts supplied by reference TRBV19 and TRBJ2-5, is DGGITQSPKYLFRKEGQNVTLSCEQNLNHDAMYWYRQDPGQGLRLIYYSQIVNDFQKGDIAEGYSVSREKKESFPLTVTSAQKNPTAFYLCASSPSGGAHETQYFGPGTRLLVL.

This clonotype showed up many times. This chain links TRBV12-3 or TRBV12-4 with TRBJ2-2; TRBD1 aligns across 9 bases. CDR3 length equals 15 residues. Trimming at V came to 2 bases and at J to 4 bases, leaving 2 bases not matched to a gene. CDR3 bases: TGTGCCAGCAGTTTAAACAGGGGGCTCACCGGGGAGCTGTTTTTT. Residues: CASSLNRGLTGELFF.

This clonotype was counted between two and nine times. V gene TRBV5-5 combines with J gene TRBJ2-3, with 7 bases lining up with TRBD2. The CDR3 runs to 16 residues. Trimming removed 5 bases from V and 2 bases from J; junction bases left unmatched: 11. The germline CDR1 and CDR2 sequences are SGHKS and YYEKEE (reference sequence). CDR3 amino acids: CASSRQLARNTDTQYF. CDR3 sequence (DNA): TGTGCCAGCAGTCGCCAACTAGCGCGGAACACAGATACGCAGTATTTT. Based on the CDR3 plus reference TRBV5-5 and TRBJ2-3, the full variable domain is DAGVTQSPTHLIKTRGQQVTLRCSPISGHKSVSWYQQVLGQGPQFIFQYYEKEERGRGNFPDRFSARQFPNYSSELNVNALLLGDSALYLCASSRQLARNTDTQYFGPGTRLTVL.

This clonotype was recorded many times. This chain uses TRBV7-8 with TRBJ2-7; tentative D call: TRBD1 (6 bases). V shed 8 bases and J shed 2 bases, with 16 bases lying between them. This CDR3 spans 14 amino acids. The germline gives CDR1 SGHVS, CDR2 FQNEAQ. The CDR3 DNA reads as TGTGCCAGCCTTCGATCAGGGGAAGCCTACGAGCAGTACTTC. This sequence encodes CASLRSGEAYEQYF.

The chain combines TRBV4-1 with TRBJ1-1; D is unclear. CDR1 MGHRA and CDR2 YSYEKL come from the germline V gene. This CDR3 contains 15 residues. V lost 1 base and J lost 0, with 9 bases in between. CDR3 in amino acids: CASSQAQRLNTEAFF. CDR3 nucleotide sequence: TGCGCCAGCAGCCAAGCGCAGAGGTTGAACACTGAAGCTTTCTTT.

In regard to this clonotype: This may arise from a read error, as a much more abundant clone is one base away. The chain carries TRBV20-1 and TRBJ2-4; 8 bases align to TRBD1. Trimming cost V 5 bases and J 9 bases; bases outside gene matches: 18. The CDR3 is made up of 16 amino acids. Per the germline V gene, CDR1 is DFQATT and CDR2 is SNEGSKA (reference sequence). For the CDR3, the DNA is TGCAGTGCTCGAACCCAGGACAGGGTCAGAATGGCCATTCAGTACTTC. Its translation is CSARTQDRVRMAIQYF.

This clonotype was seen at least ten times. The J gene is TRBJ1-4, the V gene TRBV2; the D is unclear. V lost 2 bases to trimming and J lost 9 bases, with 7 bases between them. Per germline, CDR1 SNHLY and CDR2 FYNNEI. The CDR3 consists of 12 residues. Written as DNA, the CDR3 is TGTGCCAGCAGTGAAATTCCCCAAAAACTGTTTTTT. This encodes CASSEIPQKLFF. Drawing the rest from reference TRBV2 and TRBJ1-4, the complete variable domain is EPEVTQTPSHQVTQMGQEVILRCVPISNHLYFYWYRQILGQKVEFLVSFYNNEISEKSEIFDDQFSVERPDGSNFTLKIRSTKLEDSAMYFCASSEIPQKLFFGSGTQLSVL.

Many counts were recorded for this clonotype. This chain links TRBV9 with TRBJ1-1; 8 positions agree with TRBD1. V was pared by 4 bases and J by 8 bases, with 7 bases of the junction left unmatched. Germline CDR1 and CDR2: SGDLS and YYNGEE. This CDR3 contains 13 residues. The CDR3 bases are TGTGCCAGCAGCTCCCGGACAGGGCTAGAAGCTTTCTTT. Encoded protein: CASSSRTGLEAFF. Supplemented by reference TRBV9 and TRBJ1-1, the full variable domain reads DSGVTQTPKHLITATGQRVTLRCSPRSGDLSVYWYQQSLDQGLQFLIQYYNGEERAKGNILERFSAQQFPDLHSELNLSSLELGDSALYFCASSSRTGLEAFFGQGTRLTVV.

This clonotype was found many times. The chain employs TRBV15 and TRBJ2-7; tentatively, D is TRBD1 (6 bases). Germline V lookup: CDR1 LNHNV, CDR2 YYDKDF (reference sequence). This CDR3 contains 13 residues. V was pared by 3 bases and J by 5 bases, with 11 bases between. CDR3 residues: CATSSRGGNEQYF. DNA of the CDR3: TGTGCCACCAGCAGCAGGGGCGGTAACGAGCAGTACTTC.

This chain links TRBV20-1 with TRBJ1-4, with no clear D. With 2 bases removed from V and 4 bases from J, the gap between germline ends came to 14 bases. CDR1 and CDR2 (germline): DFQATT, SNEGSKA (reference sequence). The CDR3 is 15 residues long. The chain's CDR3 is CSARKPLQYNEKLFF. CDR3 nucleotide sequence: TGCAGTGCTAGAAAACCGTTACAGTATAATGAAAAACTGTTTTTT.

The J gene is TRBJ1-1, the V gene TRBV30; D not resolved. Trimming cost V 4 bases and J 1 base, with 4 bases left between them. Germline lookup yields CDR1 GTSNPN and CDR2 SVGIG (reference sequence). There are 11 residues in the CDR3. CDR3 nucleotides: TGTGCCTGGATGAGGAACACTGAAGCTTTCTTT. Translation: CAWMRNTEAFF. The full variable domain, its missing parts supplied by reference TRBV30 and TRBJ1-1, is SQTIHQWPATLVQPVGSPLSLECTVEGTSNPNLYWYRQAAGRGLQLLFYSVGIGQISSEVPQNLSASRPQDRQFILSSKKLLLSDSGFYLCAWMRNTEAFFGQGTRLTVV.

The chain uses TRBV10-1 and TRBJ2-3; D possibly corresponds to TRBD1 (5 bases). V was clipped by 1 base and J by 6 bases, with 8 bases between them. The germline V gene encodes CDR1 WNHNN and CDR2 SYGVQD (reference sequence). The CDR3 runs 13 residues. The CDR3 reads CASSEWGEDTQYF. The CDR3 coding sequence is TGCGCCAGCAGTGAGTGGGGCGAGGATACGCAGTATTTT.

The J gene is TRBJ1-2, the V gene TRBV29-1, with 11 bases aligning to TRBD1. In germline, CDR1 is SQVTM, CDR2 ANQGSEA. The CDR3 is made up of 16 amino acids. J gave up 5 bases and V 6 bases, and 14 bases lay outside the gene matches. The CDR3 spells CSVSDRDRGSFYGYTF. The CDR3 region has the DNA TGCAGCGTGAGCGACCGGGACAGGGGGTCCTTTTATGGCTACACCTTC.

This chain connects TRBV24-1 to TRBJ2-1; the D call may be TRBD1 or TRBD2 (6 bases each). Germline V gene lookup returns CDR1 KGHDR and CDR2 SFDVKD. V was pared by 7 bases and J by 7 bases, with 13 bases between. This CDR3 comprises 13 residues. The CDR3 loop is CATRRGADNEQFF. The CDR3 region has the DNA TGTGCCACCAGAAGGGGGGCTGATAATGAGCAGTTCTTC.

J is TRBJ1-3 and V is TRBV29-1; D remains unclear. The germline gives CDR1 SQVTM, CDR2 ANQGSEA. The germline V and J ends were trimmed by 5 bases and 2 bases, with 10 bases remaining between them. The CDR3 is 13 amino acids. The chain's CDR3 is CSVMTHAGNTIYF. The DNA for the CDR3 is TGCAGCGTTATGACCCACGCTGGAAACACCATATATTTT.

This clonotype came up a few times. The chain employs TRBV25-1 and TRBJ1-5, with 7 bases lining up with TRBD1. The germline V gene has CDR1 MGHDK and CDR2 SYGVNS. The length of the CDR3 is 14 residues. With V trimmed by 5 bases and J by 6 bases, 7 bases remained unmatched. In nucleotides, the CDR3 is TGTGCCAGCAGTCAGCAGGGGGAACGTCAGCCCCAGCATTTT. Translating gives CASSQQGERQPQHF. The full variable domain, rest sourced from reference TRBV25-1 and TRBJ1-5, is EADIYQTPRYLVIGTGKKITLECSQTMGHDKMYWYQQDPGMELHLIHYSYGVNSTEKGDLSSESTVSRIRTEHFPLTLESARPSHTSQYLCASSQQGERQPQHFGDGTRLSIL.

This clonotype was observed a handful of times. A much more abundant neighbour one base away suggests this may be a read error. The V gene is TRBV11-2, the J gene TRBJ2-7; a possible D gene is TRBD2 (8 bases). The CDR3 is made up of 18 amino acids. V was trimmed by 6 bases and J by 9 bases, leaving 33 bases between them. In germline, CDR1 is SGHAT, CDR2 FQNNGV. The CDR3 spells CASRPMRGLSPGGGGQYF. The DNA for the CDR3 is TGTGCCAGCAGGCCCATGAGGGGGCTTTCCCCCGGGGGGGGGGGGCAGTACTTC.